This T cell receptor beta chain was captured in a study of radiotherapy plus CTLA-4 blockade in lung cancer. Study details: Objective responses were documented in around 18% of patients, with disease control in roughly 30%.

Concerning this clone itself: Antigen specificity is unknown.

Study-wide results and limits: Tumor-origin TCR clones grew in blood after radiotherapy plus ipilimumab. According to reports, early shifts in blood T cell clones, alongside interferon-beta, forecast response most accurately.

The data were produced by immunoSEQ multiplex PCR, yet TCRdb's version contains in-frame clones alone and is incomplete. The sample has over 70,000 clones, approximately 83% seen once. This CDR3 is 15 amino acids long. Germline CDR1 is SNHLY and CDR2 is FYNNEI. The junction had 7 bases not matched to a gene; V was cut back by 6 bases and J by 0 bases. In chemo-refractory metastatic non-small-cell lung cancer, patients got ipilimumab CTLA-4 blockade together with focal radiation. The sequence was collected from a human donor with non-small cell lung cancer who had a partial response to radiotherapy plus ipilimumab. V usage is TRBV2 and J usage is TRBJ1-1, with 7 bases identical to TRBD1. Sample: peripheral blood, taken from a patient treated with radiotherapy plus ipilimumab. The CDR3 nucleotides read TGTGCCAGCAGCCCTGGACAGGTTTTGAACACTGAAGCTTTCTTT. Its protein product is CASSPGQVLNTEAFF.